The entry that follows covers one TCR beta chain sequence. The data derive from a study of PD-1 and CTLA-4 blockade in melanoma. Using immunoSEQ multiplex PCR, the repertoire was profiled, and TCRdb retains in-frame clones only, with some absent. The sample holds over 15,000 clones, 70% seen once. V dropped 4 bases and J dropped 1 base, with 9 bases sitting between them. Germline CDR1 SGHRS, CDR2 YFSETQ. CDR3 length equals 13 residues. The chain recombines TRBV5-1 with TRBJ2-7; perhaps TRBD1 as D (6 bases). The TCR comes from a human donor with melanoma. Here the sequenced sample was CD8+ T cells from peripheral blood, taken from a patient given anti-PD-1 treatment. The CDR3 nucleotides are TGCGCCAGCAGCGGGGGACAATCCTACGAGCAGTACTTC. Its translation: CASSGGQSYEQYF.